This passage covers 16 T cell receptor beta chains from one sample sequenced in a study of blood T cell repertoires in COVID-19. TCRdb's table, derived via immunoSEQ multiplex PCR, lists solely in-frame clones and lacks some. This sample has 150,000 to 200,000 clones; 85% to 90% occur once, and the top ten carry 5% to 8.5%. Sequenced sample: PBMCs or T cells enriched from blood (not recorded which). The receptors were gathered from a woman between 50 and 59 years old who had recovered from COVID-19.

V gene TRBV9 combines with J gene TRBJ1-2, with TRBD1 identical over 8 bases. The CDR3 runs to 13 residues. The germline V gene has CDR1 SGDLS and CDR2 YYNGEE. V trimming: 3 bases; J trimming: 4 bases; junction bases outside the gene matches: 2. In DNA form, the CDR3 reads TGTGCCAGCAGCGGGACAGGGTTCTATGGCTACACCTTC. Translated, it gives CASSGTGFYGYTF.

CDR3 coding DNA: TGTGCCAGCTCGGATACAGCTTTCTCTGGAAACACCATATATTTT. Its translation is CASSDTAFSGNTIYF. This chain uses TRBV18 with TRBJ1-3, with unresolved D. V lost 6 bases, J lost 0 bases, and 12 bases lay in between. The CDR3 is made up of 15 amino acids. Germline loops: CDR1 KGHSH, CDR2 LQKENI.

The gene calls are TRBV20-1 and TRBJ1-5; D gene uncertain. With 3 bases removed from V and 7 bases from J, the gap between germline ends came to 13 bases. This CDR3 has 13 amino acids. Per the germline V gene, CDR1 is DFQATT and CDR2 is SNEGSKA (reference sequence). In nucleotides, the CDR3 is TGCAGTGCTAGTGGGAGCAGAAAACAGCCCCAGCATTTT. It is translated as CSASGSRKQPQHF.

This rearrangement joins TRBV6-5 to TRBJ1-6; the D gene is possibly TRBD1 (6 bases). The CDR3 sequence is 16 residues long. CDR1 and CDR2 (germline): MNHEY, SVGAGI. V was cut by 4 bases and J by 5 bases, with 15 bases left in between. CDR3 DNA: TGTGCCAGCAGTTCTATGAGGACAGCTAATAATTCACCCCTCCACTTT. Its translation: CASSSMRTANNSPLHF.

The chain recombines TRBV6-1 with TRBJ2-1; TRBD2 might be the D (6 bases). This CDR3 contains 13 residues. Germline assignment: CDR1 MNHNS and CDR2 SASEGT. Trimming shortened V by 3 bases and J by 14 bases, and 17 bases separated the two germline ends. CDR3 amino acids: CASSDGMEGWKFF. The DNA of the CDR3 is TGTGCCAGCAGTGACGGCATGGAGGGCTGGAAGTTCTTC.

This CDR3 reads CASSSLYEQYF. CDR3 DNA: TGTGCCAGCAGCTCCTTATACGAGCAGTACTTC. J is TRBJ2-7 and V is TRBV11-3; no clear D. The germline V gene has CDR1 SGHNT and CDR2 YENEEA. V lost 4 bases to trimming and J lost 4 bases, with 5 bases between them. The CDR3 has 11 residues. Full variable domain (rest looked up from reference TRBV11-3 and TRBJ2-7): EAGVVQSPRYKIIEKKQPVAFWCNPISGHNTLYWYLQNLGQGPELLIRYENEEAVDDSQLPKDRFSAERLKGVDSTLKIQPAELGDSAVYLCASSSLYEQYFGPGTRLTVT.

The V call is TRBV2, the J call TRBJ1-1, with D possibly TRBD1 on 5 matching bases. V lost 7 bases and J 3 bases, leaving 12 bases between the germline ends. The CDR3 covers 13 residues. Germline CDR1 SNHLY, CDR2 FYNNEI. This chain's CDR3 is CASTSGGYTEAFF. In nucleotides, the CDR3 is TGTGCCAGCACCAGCGGGGGGTACACTGAAGCTTTCTTT.

This clone has only a few counts. V gene TRBV18 combines with J gene TRBJ2-1; 12 nucleotides align to TRBD2. J lost 5 bases, V lost 5 bases, and 7 bases had no gene match. The CDR3 has 16 residues. CDR1 KGHSH and CDR2 LQKENI come from the germline V gene. DNA for the CDR3: TGTGCCAGCTCAAACACACTAGCGGGGGGCCACAATGAGCAGTTCTTC. Its protein product is CASSNTLAGGHNEQFF.

V gene TRBV25-1 combines with J gene TRBJ1-1, with 11 bases fitting TRBD1. V lost 6 bases, J lost 11 bases, and 5 bases stayed unmatched. The CDR3 length is 12 residues. CDR1 and CDR2 from the germline V gene are MGHDK and SYGVNS. As DNA, the CDR3 is TGTGCCAGCAGCGGACAGGGGGCTGGGGCTTTCTTT. It translates to CASSGQGAGAFF.

The chain is built from TRBV6-5 and TRBJ1-1; D perhaps matches TRBD1 (5 bases). The ends were cut back, 10 bases at V and 5 bases at J, with 17 bases in the middle. Looked up from germline, CDR1 is MNHEY and CDR2 is SVGAGI. The CDR3 is made up of 13 amino acids. CDR3 region: CATPGVLETEAFF. CDR3 nucleotide sequence: TGTGCCACCCCGGGGGTACTAGAGACTGAAGCTTTCTTT.

The chain has TRBV19 and TRBJ1-5; D possibly corresponds to TRBD1 (5 bases). CDR3 length: 14 amino acids. Germline V gives CDR1 LNHDA, CDR2 SQIVND (reference sequence). V lost 5 bases, J lost 4 bases, and 12 bases lay in between. CDR3 residues: CASSSRRGNQPQHF. CDR3 bases: TGTGCCAGTAGTTCCAGACGGGGGAATCAGCCCCAGCATTTT.

The chain uses TRBV27 and TRBJ2-7; D uncertain. The V end was cut by 8 bases, the J end by 7 bases, with 15 bases between. The germline V gene encodes CDR1 MNHEY and CDR2 SMNVEV (reference sequence). The CDR3 is 12 residues long. Here the CDR3 DNA reads TGTGCCAGCGTCCTATCAACGATGGAGCAGTACTTC. Amino acids: CASVLSTMEQYF.

This rearrangement joins TRBV7-2 to TRBJ2-5, with TRBD2 matching over 7 bases. The CDR3 contains 13 residues. The junction had 4 bases not matched to a gene; V was cut back by 5 bases and J by 4 bases. Germline V gene lookup returns CDR1 SGHTA and CDR2 FQGNSA. CDR3 protein: CASSGGRVETQYF. For the CDR3, the DNA is TGTGCCAGCAGCGGGGGGAGGGTAGAGACCCAGTACTTC.

This clone came up a few times. The chain combines TRBV7-2 with TRBJ2-7; 8 bases are shared with TRBD1. This CDR3 spans 14 amino acids. Trimming cost V 7 bases and J 7 bases; bases outside gene matches: 12. Germline lookup yields CDR1 SGHTA and CDR2 FQGNSA. The CDR3 DNA follows: TGTGCCAGCACCCAGGACAGGGCAACAGGAGAGCAGTACTTC. It encodes CASTQDRATGEQYF. The full variable domain, rest sourced from reference TRBV7-2 and TRBJ2-7, is GAGVSQSPSNKVTEKGKDVELRCDPISGHTALYWYRQSLGQGLEFLIYFQGNSAPDKSGLPSDRFSAERTGGSVSTLTIQRTQQEDSAVYLCASTQDRATGEQYFGPGTRLTVT.

This rearrangement joins TRBV5-3 to TRBJ1-5, with D perhaps TRBD1 (5 bases). TRBV5-3 is assigned to the ORF class and has an uncertain function. Trimming took off 3 bases at V and 0 bases at J, with 13 bases between the two ends. CDR3 length equals 16 residues. The CDR3 coding sequence is TGTGCCAGAAGCTGGGAGGGGCCCTATAGCAATCAGCCCCAGCATTTT. Its translation is CARSWEGPYSNQPQHF.

The chain couples TRBV30 to TRBJ2-3; 7 nucleotides align to TRBD1. CDR1 GTSNPN and CDR2 SVGIG come from the germline V gene (reference sequence). With 3 bases clipped from V and 0 bases from J, the junction kept 6 bases outside the gene matches. CDR3 length: 15 residues. The CDR3 DNA reads TGTGCCTGGAGGGTACAGGGGTATAGCACAGATACGCAGTATTTT. It is translated as CAWRVQGYSTDTQYF.